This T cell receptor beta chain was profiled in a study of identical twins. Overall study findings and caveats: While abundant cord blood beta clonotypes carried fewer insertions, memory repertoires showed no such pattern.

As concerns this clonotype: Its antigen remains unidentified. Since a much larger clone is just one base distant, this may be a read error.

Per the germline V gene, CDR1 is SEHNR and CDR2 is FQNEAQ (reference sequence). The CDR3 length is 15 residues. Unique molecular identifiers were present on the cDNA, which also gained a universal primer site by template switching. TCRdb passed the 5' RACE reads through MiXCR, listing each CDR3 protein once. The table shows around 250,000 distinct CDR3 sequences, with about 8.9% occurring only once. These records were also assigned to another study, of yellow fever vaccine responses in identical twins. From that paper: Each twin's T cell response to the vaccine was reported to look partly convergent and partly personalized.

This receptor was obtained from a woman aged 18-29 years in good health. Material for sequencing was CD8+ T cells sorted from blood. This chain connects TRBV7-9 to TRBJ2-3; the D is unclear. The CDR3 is CASSLAEPSTDTRYF. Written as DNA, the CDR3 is TGTGCCAGCAGCTTAGCTGAACCCAGCACAGATACGCGGTATTTT. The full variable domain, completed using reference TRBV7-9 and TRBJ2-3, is DTGVSQNPRHKITKRGQNVTFRCDPISEHNRLYWYRQTLGQGPEFLTYFQNEAQLEKSRLLSDRFSAERPKGSFSTLEIQRTEQGDSAMYLCASSLAEPSTDTRYFGPGTRLTVL.